One sample yielded the 32 T cell receptor beta chains listed below, sequenced in a study of OX40 agonist ivuxolimab in advanced cancers. Sequencing was performed with immunoSEQ multiplex PCR; in TCRdb, only in-frame clones are kept and a portion is missing. The sample lists fewer than 110,000 clones; 91% were seen once. Sequenced material: CD4+ or CD8+ T cells sorted from blood, taken in a trial of the OX40 agonist ivuxolimab. Receptors were obtained from an adult with an advanced solid tumor such as melanoma, head and neck, liver or kidney cancer.

This chain uses TRBV5-1 with TRBJ2-3, with D possibly matching TRBD1 (6 bases). V lost 2 bases and J 5 bases, leaving 9 bases between the germline ends. This CDR3 is 13 amino acids long. From germline, CDR1 is SGHRS and CDR2 YFSETQ. The DNA for the CDR3 is TGCGCCAGCAGCTTCCCAGGGGAAGATACGCAGTATTTT. It specifies CASSFPGEDTQYF.

The chain links TRBV6-6 to TRBJ1-4; a possible D gene is TRBD1 (6 bases). Between the trimmed V and J ends, which lost 5 bases and 8 bases, there was a span of 15 bases. CDR3 length equals 14 residues. The germline V gene has CDR1 MNHNY and CDR2 SVGAGI (reference sequence). CDR3 amino acids: CASSIQGGGEKLFF. CDR3 nucleotides: TGTGCCAGCAGTATACAAGGGGGTGGGGAAAAACTGTTTTTT.

The V gene is TRBV10-2, the J gene TRBJ2-2; no clear D. V was pared by 3 bases and J by 4 bases, with 12 bases between. CDR1 WSHSY and CDR2 SAAADI come from the germline V gene. The CDR3 runs 15 residues. This CDR3 is CASSDIGRATGELFF. DNA of the CDR3: TGCGCCAGCAGTGATATAGGCCGTGCCACCGGGGAGCTGTTTTTT.

This chain uses TRBV29-1 with TRBJ2-3; D is unclear. The V and J ends lost 7 bases and 4 bases respectively, with 9 bases between them. The CDR3 sequence is 11 residues long. The germline gives CDR1 SQVTM, CDR2 ANQGSEA. The CDR3, as DNA: TGCAGCGCCTCTAAGTCAGATACGCAGTATTTT. Protein: CSASKSDTQYF.

This sequence joins TRBV28 and TRBJ1-1, with D maybe TRBD1 (5 bases). Per germline, CDR1 MDHEN and CDR2 SYDVKM. The germline V and J ends were trimmed by 7 bases and 4 bases, with 22 bases remaining between them. This CDR3 has 16 amino acids. CDR3 protein: CASTPGGDVKGTEAFF. The CDR3 nucleotides read TGTGCCAGCACTCCGGGGGGGGACGTTAAGGGCACTGAAGCTTTCTTT.

The rearrangement links TRBV28 to TRBJ2-7; no firm D call. The CDR3 length is 14 residues. V lost 1 base to trimming and J lost 2 bases, with 9 bases between them. Germline V gives CDR1 MDHEN, CDR2 SYDVKM. The CDR3 region is CASSLYGVTYEQYF. Here the CDR3 DNA reads TGTGCCAGCAGTTTATATGGGGTAACCTACGAGCAGTACTTC.

V is TRBV5-1 and J is TRBJ2-5; 14 nucleotides align to TRBD2. The CDR3 totals 17 residues. From germline, CDR1 is SGHRS and CDR2 YFSETQ. V trimming: 2 bases; J trimming: 10 bases; junction bases outside the gene matches: 13. CDR3 DNA sequence: TGCGCCAGCAGCTTCCTCTCCTCCGGGACTAGCGGGAGTGGCCAGTACTTC. Protein: CASSFLSSGTSGSGQYF.

The chain uses TRBV9 and TRBJ2-3; the match to TRBD2 covers 7 bases. J lost 6 bases, V lost 1 base, and 11 bases had no gene match. CDR1 SGDLS and CDR2 YYNGEE come from the germline V gene. The CDR3 is made up of 16 amino acids. The CDR3 DNA is TGTGCCAGCAGCGTAACTCTGGGCGGGAGCCCCGATACGCAGTATTTT. It specifies CASSVTLGGSPDTQYF.

The rearrangement joins TRBV7-3 to TRBJ2-1, with 7 bases that match TRBD2. V trimming: 5 bases; J trimming: 4 bases; junction bases outside the gene matches: 11. The CDR3 is made up of 16 amino acids. Germline CDR1 reads SGHTA; CDR2 reads FQGTGA. Here the CDR3 DNA reads TGTGCCAGCAGCCCGCGGGCCACTAGCGTTTACAATGAGCAGTTCTTC. It specifies CASSPRATSVYNEQFF.

The chain is built from TRBV5-1 and TRBJ1-2, with 9 bases that match TRBD1. The CDR3 sequence is 14 residues long. Trimming took 0 bases from V and 6 from J; bases not matched to a gene: 3. Germline values: CDR1 SGHRS, CDR2 YFSETQ. CDR3 amino acids: CASSLGRQGDGYTF. DNA of the CDR3: TGCGCCAGCAGCTTGGGCCGACAGGGGGATGGCTACACCTTC. The full variable domain, rest sourced from reference TRBV5-1 and TRBJ1-2, is KAGVTQTPRYLIKTRGQQVTLSCSPISGHRSVSWYQQTPGQGLQFLFEYFSETQRNKGNFPGRFSGRQFSNSRSEMNVSTLELGDSALYLCASSLGRQGDGYTFGSGTRLTVV.

V usage is TRBV7-3 and J usage is TRBJ2-2; D perhaps matches TRBD1 (6 bases). V was clipped by 3 bases and J by 9 bases, with 11 bases between them. The CDR3 has 13 residues. Germline V gene data show CDR1 as SGHTA and CDR2 as FQGTGA. CDR3 region: CASSLITGRELFF. The CDR3, as DNA: TGTGCCAGCAGCTTGATTACAGGGCGGGAGCTGTTTTTT.

The chain recombines TRBV2 with TRBJ1-1, with D perhaps TRBD1 (5 bases). Trimming cost V 5 bases and J 7 bases, with 20 bases left between them. The CDR3 runs to 15 residues. In germline, CDR1 is SNHLY, CDR2 FYNNEI. CDR3 DNA sequence: TGTGCCAGCAGTCCCCAGGGAGCAGGTGGGTTTGAAGCTTTCTTT. It codes for CASSPQGAGGFEAFF. Combining the CDR3 with reference TRBV2 and TRBJ1-1 gives the whole variable domain EPEVTQTPSHQVTQMGQEVILRCVPISNHLYFYWYRQILGQKVEFLVSFYNNEISEKSEIFDDQFSVERPDGSNFTLKIRSTKLEDSAMYFCASSPQGAGGFEAFFGQGTRLTVV.

The chain combines TRBV11-2 with TRBJ2-5; D unresolved. This CDR3 comprises 14 residues. Per germline, CDR1 SGHAT and CDR2 FQNNGV. The V end was cut by 0 bases, the J end by 2 bases, with 7 bases between. CDR3 DNA: TGTGCCAGCAGCTTAGATCGAATTCAAGAGACCCAGTACTTC. This sequence encodes CASSLDRIQETQYF.

The chain is built from TRBV29-1 and TRBJ2-2; tentatively, D is TRBD1 (5 bases). The V end was cut by 2 bases, the J end by 2 bases, with 18 bases between. Per germline, CDR1 SQVTM and CDR2 ANQGSEA. The CDR3 consists of 17 residues. The CDR3 spells CSVECPDSLDNTGELFF. CDR3 nucleotide sequence: TGCAGCGTTGAATGCCCAGACAGCCTTGATAACACCGGGGAGCTGTTTTTT.

The chain joins TRBV6-5 to TRBJ2-2; D is unresolved. CDR3 length: 14 residues. Trimming cost V 6 bases and J 5 bases, with 13 bases left between them. The germline gives CDR1 MNHEY, CDR2 SVGAGI. The CDR3 sequence is CASRAGPRTGELFF. In DNA form, the CDR3 reads TGTGCCAGCAGAGCCGGGCCAAGGACCGGGGAGCTGTTTTTT.

This sequence joins TRBV18 and TRBJ2-2; possibly TRBD1 for D (6 bases). The V and J ends lost 2 bases and 0 bases respectively, with 10 bases between them. This CDR3 has 16 residues. CDR1 KGHSH and CDR2 LQKENI come from the germline V gene. The CDR3 reads CASSPTGKSNTGELFF. CDR3 in DNA: TGTGCCAGCTCACCAACAGGGAAATCGAACACCGGGGAGCTGTTTTTT.

The chain carries TRBV6-1 and TRBJ2-7, with D perhaps matching TRBD2 (5 bases). Germline V gene lookup returns CDR1 MNHNS and CDR2 SASEGT. The CDR3 spans 13 residues. The V and J ends lost 7 bases and 6 bases respectively, with 16 bases between them. CDR3 amino acids: CASTEDPPAEQYF. The DNA for the CDR3 is TGTGCCAGCACGGAGGATCCACCTGCCGAGCAGTACTTC.

The chain combines TRBV5-1 with TRBJ2-7; D possibly uses TRBD1 or TRBD2 (6 bases each). The CDR3 runs 14 residues. V lost 4 bases, J lost 3 bases, and 14 bases lay in between. Looked up from germline, CDR1 is SGHRS and CDR2 is YFSETQ. CDR3: CASSRGDGGYEQYF. CDR3 DNA: TGCGCCAGCAGCAGGGGGGACGGTGGCTACGAGCAGTACTTC.

The V call is TRBV18, the J call TRBJ2-5; a possible D gene is TRBD2 (6 bases). Trimming stripped 6 bases from V and 3 bases from J, with 11 bases between. CDR3 length equals 13 residues. Germline CDR1 KGHSH, CDR2 LQKENI. The CDR3 reads CASSGGDKETQYF. The CDR3 DNA follows: TGTGCCAGCTCCGGAGGGGATAAAGAGACCCAGTACTTC.

This sequence joins TRBV9 and TRBJ2-2; D may be TRBD1 or TRBD2 (5 bases each). The CDR3 loop spans 16 amino acids. CDR1 is SGDLS, CDR2 YYNGEE, per germline. Between the trimmed V and J ends, which lost 0 bases and 0 bases, there was a span of 9 bases. The CDR3, as DNA: TGTGCCAGCAGCGTAGCCGGGACGGCGAACACCGGGGAGCTGTTTTTT. Its protein is CASSVAGTANTGELFF.

The J gene is TRBJ1-4, the V gene TRBV4-3, with D tentatively TRBD1 (6 bases). Germline V gene lookup returns CDR1 LGHNA and CDR2 YSLEER. This CDR3 spans 17 amino acids. V lost 0 bases to trimming and J lost 4 bases, with 15 bases between them. In DNA form, the CDR3 reads TGCGCCAGCAGCCAAGAAGTCGACGGACAGATTAATGAAAAACTGTTTTTT. The encoded protein is CASSQEVDGQINEKLFF.

This chain joins TRBV28 and TRBJ1-2, with 8 positions matching TRBD1. The CDR3 extends over 14 amino acids. CDR1 is MDHEN and CDR2 is SYDVKM in the germline V gene. V was pared by 6 bases and J by 8 bases, with 11 bases of the junction left unmatched. CDR3 amino acids: CASSPADRGGGYTF. The CDR3, as DNA: TGTGCCAGCAGCCCAGCCGACAGGGGCGGGGGCTACACCTTC.

V usage is TRBV28 and J usage is TRBJ1-1; 9 bases fit TRBD1. Trimming removed 6 bases from V and 1 base from J; junction bases left unmatched: 6. The CDR3 consists of 15 residues. The germline V gene encodes CDR1 MDHEN and CDR2 SYDVKM. The chain's CDR3 is CASSGSDRGNTEAFF. CDR3 DNA: TGTGCCAGCAGCGGTTCGGACAGGGGGAACACTGAAGCTTTCTTT.

The chain has TRBV5-1 and TRBJ1-3; 11 bases agree with TRBD1. The CDR3 contains 16 residues. V shed 4 bases and J 0 bases; nucleotides not matched to a gene: 3. CDR1 and CDR2 from the germline V gene are SGHRS and YFSETQ. This CDR3 reads CASSGDRGISGNTIYF. The CDR3 region has the DNA TGCGCCAGCAGCGGGGACAGGGGGATCTCTGGAAACACCATATATTTT.

The chain is built from TRBV18 and TRBJ2-7; D not resolved. From germline, CDR1 is KGHSH and CDR2 LQKENI. CDR3 length equals 14 residues. Trimming took off 3 bases at V and 3 bases at J, with 12 bases between the two ends. The CDR3 sequence: CASSPADARYEQYF. In nucleotides, the CDR3 is TGTGCCAGCTCACCGGCGGACGCACGCTACGAGCAGTACTTC.

In DNA, the CDR3 is TGTGCCAGCAGCTTTGCCCCGAATGGAGGCGATGAGCAGTTCTTC. Encoded protein: CASSFAPNGGDEQFF. The chain couples TRBV7-3 to TRBJ2-1; TRBD2 might be the D (5 bases). The CDR3 has 15 residues. V gave up 3 bases and J gave up 8 bases, with 17 bases separating them. CDR1 is SGHTA and CDR2 is FQGTGA in the germline V gene. Based on the CDR3 plus reference TRBV7-3 and TRBJ2-1, the full variable domain is GAGVSQTPSNKVTEKGKYVELRCDPISGHTALYWYRQSLGQGPEFLIYFQGTGAADDSGLPNDRFFAVRPEGSVSTLKIQRTERGDSAVYLCASSFAPNGGDEQFFGPGTRLTVL.

The chain uses TRBV27 and TRBJ1-2; no clear D. Deletions cut 3 bases from V and 6 bases from J, with 17 bases between. The CDR3 covers 15 residues. Germline values: CDR1 MNHEY, CDR2 SMNVEV (reference sequence). In DNA, the CDR3 is TGTGCCAGCAGTTTTCGGGTTCCACGGTTGAATGGCTACACCTTC. This encodes CASSFRVPRLNGYTF.

The chain uses TRBV19 and TRBJ2-7; D possibly uses TRBD1 or TRBD2 (5 bases each). This CDR3 has 16 residues. V lost 4 bases, J lost 3 bases, and 19 bases lay in between. Germline V gives CDR1 LNHDA, CDR2 SQIVND (reference sequence). This CDR3 is CASSRPGQSVGYEQYF. CDR3 bases: TGTGCCAGTAGTAGACCGGGGCAGTCGGTTGGCTACGAGCAGTACTTC. The full variable domain, rest sourced from reference TRBV19 and TRBJ2-7, is DGGITQSPKYLFRKEGQNVTLSCEQNLNHDAMYWYRQDPGQGLRLIYYSQIVNDFQKGDIAEGYSVSREKKESFPLTVTSAQKNPTAFYLCASSRPGQSVGYEQYFGPGTRLTVT.

This sequence joins TRBV7-2 and TRBJ1-1; D may be TRBD1 (6 bases). V was pared by 3 bases and J by 0 bases, with 8 bases between. The CDR3 spans 14 residues. Germline V gene data show CDR1 as SGHTA and CDR2 as FQGNSA. The CDR3 nucleotides read TGTGCCAGCAGCTTGGGGGGGCTGAACACTGAAGCTTTCTTT. It yields the protein CASSLGGLNTEAFF.

This rearrangement joins TRBV2 to TRBJ1-1; tentative D call: TRBD1 (5 bases). The CDR3 length is 19 residues. The V and J ends lost 3 bases and 0 bases respectively, with 23 bases between them. Germline CDR1 reads SNHLY; CDR2 reads FYNNEI. The CDR3 region is CASSEVYRTGRGMNTEAFF. DNA of the CDR3: TGTGCCAGCAGTGAGGTCTATCGGACGGGGCGGGGGATGAACACTGAAGCTTTCTTT.

This CDR3 reads CASSPRGGASSYNEQFF. DNA for the CDR3: TGTGCCAGCAGCCCCCGGGGCGGGGCTAGCTCCTACAATGAGCAGTTCTTC. The V gene is TRBV7-2, the J gene TRBJ2-1; perhaps TRBD2 as D (6 bases). Germline CDR1 is SGHTA and CDR2 is FQGNSA. The CDR3 length is 17 residues. The V and J ends lost 5 bases and 0 bases respectively, with 17 bases between them. The full variable domain, completed using reference TRBV7-2 and TRBJ2-1, is GAGVSQSPSNKVTEKGKDVELRCDPISGHTALYWYRQSLGQGLEFLIYFQGNSAPDKSGLPSDRFSAERTGGSVSTLTIQRTQQEDSAVYLCASSPRGGASSYNEQFFGPGTRLTVL.

Only one count was recorded for this clone. V gene TRBV28 combines with J gene TRBJ2-1; TRBD1 aligns across 7 bases. The ends lost 6 bases at V and 3 bases at J; junction bases unmatched: 5. The CDR3 is 14 residues long. Germline V gene lookup returns CDR1 MDHEN and CDR2 SYDVKM. This chain's CDR3 is CASSHDRDYNEQFF. For the CDR3, the DNA is TGTGCCAGCAGCCACGACAGGGACTACAATGAGCAGTTCTTC.